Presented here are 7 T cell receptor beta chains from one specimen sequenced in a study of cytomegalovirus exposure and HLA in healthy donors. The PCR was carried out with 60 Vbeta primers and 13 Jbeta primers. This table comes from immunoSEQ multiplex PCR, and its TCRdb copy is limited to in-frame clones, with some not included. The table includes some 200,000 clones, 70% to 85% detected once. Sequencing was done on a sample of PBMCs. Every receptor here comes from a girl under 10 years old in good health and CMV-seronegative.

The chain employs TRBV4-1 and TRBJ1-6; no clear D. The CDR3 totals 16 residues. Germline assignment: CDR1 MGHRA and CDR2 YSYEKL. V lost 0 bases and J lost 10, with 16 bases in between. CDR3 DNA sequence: TGCGCCAGCAGCCAAGAAGAGGGCATATTCATCTCACCCCTCCACTTT. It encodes CASSQEEGIFISPLHF.

CDR3 DNA: TGTGCCAGTAGTACGGACAGGGAAACTGAAGCTTTCTTT. Translating it yields CASSTDRETEAFF. The chain couples TRBV19 to TRBJ1-1, with 8 bases lining up with TRBD1. From germline, CDR1 is LNHDA and CDR2 SQIVND (reference sequence). V was clipped by 4 bases and J by 5 bases; unmatched bases: 3. There are 13 residues in the CDR3.

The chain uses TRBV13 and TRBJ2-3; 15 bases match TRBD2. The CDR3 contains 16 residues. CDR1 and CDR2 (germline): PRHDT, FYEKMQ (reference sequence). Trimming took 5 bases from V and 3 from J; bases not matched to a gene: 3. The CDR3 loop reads CASSSGTSGRTDTQYF. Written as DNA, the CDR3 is TGTGCCAGCAGCAGCGGGACTAGCGGGAGGACAGATACGCAGTATTTT.

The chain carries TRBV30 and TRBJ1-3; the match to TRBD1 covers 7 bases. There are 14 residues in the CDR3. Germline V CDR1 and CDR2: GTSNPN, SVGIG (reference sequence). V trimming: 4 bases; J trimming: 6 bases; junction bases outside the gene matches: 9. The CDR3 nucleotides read TGTGCCTGGAATTACAGGGGCCCCTCAAACACCATATATTTT. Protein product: CAWNYRGPSNTIYF.

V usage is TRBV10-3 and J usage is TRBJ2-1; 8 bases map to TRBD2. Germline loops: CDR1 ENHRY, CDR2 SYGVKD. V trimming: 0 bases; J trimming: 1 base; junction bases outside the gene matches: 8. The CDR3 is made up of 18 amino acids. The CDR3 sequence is CAISESASGSLSYNEQFF. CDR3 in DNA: TGTGCCATCAGTGAGTCCGCAAGCGGGAGTCTTTCCTACAATGAGCAGTTCTTC.

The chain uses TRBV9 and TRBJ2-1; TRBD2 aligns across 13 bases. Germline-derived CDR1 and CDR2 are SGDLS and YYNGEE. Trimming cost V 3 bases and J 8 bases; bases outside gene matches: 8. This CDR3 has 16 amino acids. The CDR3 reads CASSEAGTSGAHEQFF. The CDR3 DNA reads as TGTGCCAGCAGCGAAGCGGGGACTAGCGGGGCCCATGAGCAGTTCTTC.

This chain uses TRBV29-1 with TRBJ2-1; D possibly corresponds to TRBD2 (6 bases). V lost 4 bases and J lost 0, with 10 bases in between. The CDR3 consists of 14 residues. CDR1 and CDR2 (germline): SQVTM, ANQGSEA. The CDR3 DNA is TGCAGCGTTGTAACTAGCAGCTCCTACAATGAGCAGTTCTTC. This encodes CSVVTSSSYNEQFF.